This is a list of T cell receptor beta chains from one sample in a study of blood T cells in healthy people across ages. TCRdb re-derived calls from the 5' RACE reads in MiXCR, one entry per CDR3 protein. There are some 1.4 million distinct CDR3 sequences in the sample; approximately 38% occur only once, and 7.9% lies in the top ten. The sample was blood. All receptors derive from a woman between 18 and 30 years old in good health. Both conserved end residues are part of each CDR3.

J: TRBJ1-2; V: TRBV19; CDR3: CASSIDQGGPYGYTF
J: TRBJ1-4; V: TRBV6-1; CDR3: CASTGTGGGRASEKLFF
J: TRBJ2-7; V: TRBV3-1; CDR3: CASSQAGSGSYEQYF
J: TRBJ2-1; V: TRBV12-3/TRBV12-4; CDR3: CASSSSGGHTYNEQFF
J: TRBJ2-3; V: TRBV6-1; CDR3: CASTGRRVTDTQYF
J: TRBJ1-1; V: TRBV2; CDR3: CATGITVNTEAFF
J: TRBJ2-7; V: TRBV6-1; CDR3: CASSEALLLGGLESYEQYF
J: TRBJ2-1; V: TRBV10-3; CDR3: CAISGLAGGNEQFF
J: TRBJ2-1; V: TRBV5-1; CDR3: CASSSQDSGYNEQFF
J: TRBJ2-3; V: TRBV12-3/TRBV12-4; CDR3: CASSPTGRQGNTDTQYF
J: TRBJ2-3; V: TRBV7-2; CDR3: CASSLGGKWDTQYF
J: TRBJ2-1; V: TRBV20-1; CDR3: CSARHKPKTSYNEQFF
J: TRBJ2-5; V: TRBV11-2; CDR3: CASSLDPGAGETQYF
J: TRBJ2-5; V: TRBV20-1; CDR3: CSARVPGIHEQYF
J: NA; V: TRBV20-1; CDR3: CSARNEDKNIQYF
J: TRBJ1-5; V: TRBV7-9; CDR3: CASSSEAAQPQHF
J: TRBJ2-4; V: TRBV5-8; CDR3: CASAPGAVAKNIQYF
J: TRBJ2-3; V: TRBV20-1; CDR3: CSALLAGGPGSKDTQYF
J: NA; V: TRBV9; CDR3: CASSTRGLPTSSYNEQYF
J: TRBJ1-1; V: TRBV13; CDR3: CASSLSQVVTGREGAEAFF
J: TRBJ2-7; V: TRBV3-1; CDR3: CASRSHSGSSEQYF
J: TRBJ1-2; V: TRBV3-1; CDR3: CASSQIPGAGYTF
J: TRBJ1-1; V: TRBV27; CDR3: CASSCNENTEAFF
J: TRBJ2-1; V: TRBV20-1; CDR3: CSVTGAGGRNEQFF
J: TRBJ2-3; V: TRBV12-3/TRBV12-4; CDR3: CASSLGDRGDTQYF
J: TRBJ2-1; V: TRBV20-1; CDR3: CSASSAGFEQFF
J: TRBJ1-3; V: TRBV29-1; CDR3: CSVTGTVGGNTIYF
J: TRBJ2-3; V: TRBV2; CDR3: CASSGAGSRTDTQYF
J: TRBJ1-6; V: TRBV7-2; CDR3: CASSLSSAGLLHF
J: TRBJ2-1; V: TRBV7-2; CDR3: CASSTSGQHINEQFF
J: TRBJ2-6; V: TRBV2; CDR3: CASTLNSGANVLTF
J: TRBJ1-6; V: TRBV3-1; CDR3: CASSQAGFNSPLHF
J: TRBJ2-7; V: TRBV7-6; CDR3: CASSVSWDKTYEQYF
J: TRBJ2-2; V: TRBV20-1; CDR3: CSASPTGNTGELFF
J: TRBJ1-2; V: TRBV20-1; CDR3: CSATPGQGGGRNGYTF
J: TRBJ2-3; V: TRBV7-2; CDR3: CASSHRPGTTDTQYF
J: TRBJ2-1; V: TRBV20-1; CDR3: CSAWSGSSNNEQFF
J: TRBJ2-1; V: TRBV10-2; CDR3: CASSGSGLRGFYEQFF
J: NA; V: TRBV5-1; CDR3: CASSSQVWGQNYEQYF
J: TRBJ1-5; V: TRBV6-6; CDR3: CASTWTGGNQPQHF
J: TRBJ2-1; V: TRBV15; CDR3: CATKPSSLNNEQFF
J: TRBJ1-2; V: TRBV7-9; CDR3: CASSLALELQGYGYTF
J: TRBJ2-2; V: TRBV12-3/TRBV12-4; CDR3: CASSLWGRANTGELFF
J: TRBJ1-5; V: TRBV4-1; CDR3: CASSRFRDRGKVSNQPQHF
J: NA; V: TRBV7-9; CDR3: CASSQPDSQKTQYF